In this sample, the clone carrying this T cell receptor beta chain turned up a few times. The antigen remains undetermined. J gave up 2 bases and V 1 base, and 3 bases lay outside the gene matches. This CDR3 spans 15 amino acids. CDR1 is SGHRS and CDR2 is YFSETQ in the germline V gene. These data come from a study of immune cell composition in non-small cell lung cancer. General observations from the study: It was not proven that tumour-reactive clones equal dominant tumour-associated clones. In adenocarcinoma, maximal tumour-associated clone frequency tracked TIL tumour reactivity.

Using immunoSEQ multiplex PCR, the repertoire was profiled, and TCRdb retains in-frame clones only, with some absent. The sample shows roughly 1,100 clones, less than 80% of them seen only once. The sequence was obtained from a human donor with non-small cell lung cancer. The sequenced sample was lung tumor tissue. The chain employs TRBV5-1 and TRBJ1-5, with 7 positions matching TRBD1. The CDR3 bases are TGCGCCAGCAGCTTGCGACAGGGAGGCAATCAGCCCCAGCATTTT. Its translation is CASSLRQGGNQPQHF.